The present T cell receptor (beta chain) was sequenced within a study of CD8 T cells in ankylosing spondylitis. Each CDR3 protein gets one entry after TCRdb re-called the 5' RACE reads with MiXCR. The sample consists of 150,000 to 200,000 distinct CDR3 sequences, 9.5% to 13% of them appearing once. Concerning this clonotype: What it binds is unknown.

General study results and limits: Seemingly distinctive of ankylosing spondylitis blood was a TCR beta motif formed by eight highly homologous variants. Significant enrichment of disease-linked clones was reported in matched ankylosing spondylitis synovial fluid.

Germline V lookup: CDR1 MNHNS, CDR2 SASEGT. The ends were cut back, 0 bases at V and 3 bases at J, with 9 bases in the middle. This CDR3 region has 14 residues. This clonotype originated in a male donor with ankylosing spondylitis or in good health (not recorded which). The sequenced sample consisted of blood, either unsorted or a sorted T cell fraction (not recorded which). The chain joins TRBV6-1 to TRBJ2-7; D gene unclear. DNA for the CDR3: TGTGCCAGCAGTGAAGCAAGGACGGGCTACGAGCAGTACTTC. Its translation: CASSEARTGYEQYF.